A selection of T cell receptor beta chains follows, all from one sample in a study of T cell repertoires in cytomegalovirus infection. The antigens for these receptors are not known. Each CDR3 protein is one row after TCRdb ran MiXCR on the reads. The repertoire holds 250,000 to 300,000 distinct CDR3 sequences, less than 25% seen once, with roughly 20% in the top ten. The sequenced sample was cultured PBMCs, obtained from culture after CMV antigen stimulation. Source of these receptors: a human donor in good health (CMV status not recorded). Some clones in this sample may be carry-over from other donors' samples. Both conserved end residues are trimmed from each CDR3. Fields, in order: J gene, V gene, CDR3 protein.

TRBJ2-3 TRBV27 ASSLAQSTDTQY
TRBJ2-3 TRBV30 AWNGISGRPTDTQY
TRBJ1-2 TRBV12-3/TRBV12-4 ASSLSGRAYGYT
TRBJ1-1 TRBV9 ASSVDTSSESR
TRBJ2-1 TRBV24-1 ATSDSGQGRVNEQF
TRBJ2-1 TRBV19 ASASGSNNEQF
TRBJ2-3 TRBV7-2 ASSLRTSGSND
TRBJ1-5 TRBV7-2 ASSVGNQPQH
TRBJ2-1 TRBV7-8 ASSLGGWSSYNEQF
TRBJ2-1 TRBV6-6 ASRRTSSNPYNEQF
TRBJ1-5 TRBV6-2/TRBV6-3 ASRRSAANQPQH
TRBJ2-7 TRBV6-1 ASRLAGGSSYEQY
TRBJ2-1 TRBV6-6 ASSYLTGEYNEQF
TRBJ2-5 TRBV19 ASSTGQGASRETQY
TRBJ2-3 TRBV7-9 ASSTRRTDTQY
TRBJ1-1 TRBV4-1 ASSQEAPNTEAF
TRBJ1-4 TRBV25-1 ASSEWDRGSEKLF
TRBJ2-7 TRBV19 ATRTLANEQY
TRBJ1-2 TRBV19 ASSFGTYGYT
TRBJ1-2 TRBV12-3/TRBV12-4 ASSLRSPDGYT
TRBJ2-2 TRBV7-8 ASSRPGGTHTGELF
TRBJ1-1 TRBV7-3 ASSLRGGVNTEAF
TRBJ2-7 TRBV27 ASSLSQLLGEQY
TRBJ2-5 TRBV27 ASSFTAQETQY
TRBJ1-6 TRBV7-8 ASSDIGGLVSPLH
TRBJ1-5 TRBV3-1 ASSQDRDQPQH
TRBJ1-1 TRBV12-3/TRBV12-4 ASTRSPLTAEAF
TRBJ2-5 TRBV24-1 ATSEEGLGETQY
TRBJ2-1 TRBV4-1 ASSQDSERF
TRBJ1-2 TRBV14 ASSPREGGYT
TRBJ1-5 TRBV27 ASSLSGGFNQPQH
TRBJ2-1 TRBV7-2 ASSLGSRLAGGKQF
TRBJ2-1 TRBV4-3 ASSPQAGEFYNEQF
TRBJ1-1 TRBV11-2 ASSPWENTEAF
TRBJ2-1 TRBV6-2/TRBV6-3 ASSDHTGALAGPSSYNEQF
TRBJ2-1 TRBV7-8 ASSLDGLLGYNEQF
TRBJ2-1 TRBV12-3/TRBV12-4 ASSPTATKVGVKF
TRBJ1-2 TRBV5-1 ASSFAANYGYT
TRBJ2-7 TRBV7-2 ASSSTSGPSGEQY
TRBJ2-1 TRBV9 ASSVGLAVYNEQF
TRBJ2-4 TRBV19 ASSKLDSKNIQY
TRBJ2-1 TRBV7-6 ASSGTAGRRANEQF
TRBJ2-7 TRBV9 ASSVGAGQPEQY
TRBJ1-4 TRBV7-2 ASSLFGKSATNEKLF
TRBJ2-3 TRBV7-8 ASSPTSKDTQY
TRBJ2-7 TRBV18 ASSPPVSGGGGEQY
TRBJ1-1 TRBV29-1 SGTPGRTEAF
TRBJ2-5 TRBV29-1 SVPKGSDFLAETQY
TRBJ2-3 TRBV7-2 ASSLAYRGGADTQY
TRBJ2-2 TRBV20-1 SASSYLAGNTGELF
TRBJ2-3 TRBV7-6 ASSLGTSGSHTDTQY
TRBJ1-4 TRBV27 ASSPRTVRDEKLF
TRBJ2-2 TRBV4-2 ASSPTSLLGTGELF